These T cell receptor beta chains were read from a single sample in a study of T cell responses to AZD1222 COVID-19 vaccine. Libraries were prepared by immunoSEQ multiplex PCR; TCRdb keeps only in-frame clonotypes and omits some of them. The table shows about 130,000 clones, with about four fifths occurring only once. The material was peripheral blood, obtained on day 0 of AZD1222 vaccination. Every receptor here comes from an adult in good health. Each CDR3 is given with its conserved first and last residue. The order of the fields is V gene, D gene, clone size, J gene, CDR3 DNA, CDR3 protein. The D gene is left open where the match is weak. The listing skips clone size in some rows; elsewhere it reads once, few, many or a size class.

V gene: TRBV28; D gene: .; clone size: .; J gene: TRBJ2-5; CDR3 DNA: TGTGCCAGCAGTTTAGGGCACGGGGCCGTGTACGGAGAGACCCAGTACTTC; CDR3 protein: CASSLGHGAVYGETQYF
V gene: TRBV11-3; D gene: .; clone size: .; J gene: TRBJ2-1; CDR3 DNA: TGTGCCAGCAGCTCGCGGACGGGGGACGTGGATGAGCAGTTCTTC; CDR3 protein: CASSSRTGDVDEQFF
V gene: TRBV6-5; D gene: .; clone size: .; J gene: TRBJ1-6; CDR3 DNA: TGTGCCAGCAGTTACTCGAGTACCCCCACAACGATCCCCCTCCACTTT; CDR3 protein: CASSYSSTPTTIPLHF
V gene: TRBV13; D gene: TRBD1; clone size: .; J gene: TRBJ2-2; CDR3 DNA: TGTGCCAGCAGCCCGACAGGGGTGGACGGGGAGCTGTTTTTT; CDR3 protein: CASSPTGVDGELFF
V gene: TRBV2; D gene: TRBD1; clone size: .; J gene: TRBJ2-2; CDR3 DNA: TGTGCCAGCAGTGCCGGACAGGGGCCGAACACCGGGGAGCTGTTTTTT; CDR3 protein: CASSAGQGPNTGELFF
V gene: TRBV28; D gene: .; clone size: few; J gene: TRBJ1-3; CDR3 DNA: TGTGCCAGCAGTGACGGTGGATGGGGAAACACCATATATTTT; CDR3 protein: CASSDGGWGNTIYF
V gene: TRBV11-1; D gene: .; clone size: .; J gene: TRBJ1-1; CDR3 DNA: TGTGCCAGCAGCCCCCAGGCAGGCTTGAACACTGAAGCTTTCTTT; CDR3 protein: CASSPQAGLNTEAFF
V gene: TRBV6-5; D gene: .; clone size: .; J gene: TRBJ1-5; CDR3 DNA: TGTGCCAGCACACAGCCCAATCAGCCCCAGCATTTT; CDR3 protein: CASTQPNQPQHF
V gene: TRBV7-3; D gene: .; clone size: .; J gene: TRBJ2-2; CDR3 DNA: TGTGCCAGCAGCCCAGGGGGAGGGACCGGGGAGCTGTTTTTT; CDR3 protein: CASSPGGGTGELFF
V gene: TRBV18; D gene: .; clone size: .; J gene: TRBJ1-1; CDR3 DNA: TGTGCCAGCTCACCAGTAAAGACTGAAGCTTTCTTT; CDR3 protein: CASSPVKTEAFF
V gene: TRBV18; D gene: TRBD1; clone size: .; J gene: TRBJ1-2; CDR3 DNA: TGTGCCAGCTCACCGACAGGGGGACAGTCAATCTATGGCTACACCTTC; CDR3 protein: CASSPTGGQSIYGYTF
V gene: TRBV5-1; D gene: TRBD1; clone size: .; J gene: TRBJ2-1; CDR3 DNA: TGCGCCAGCAGCTTGCCGGGACAGAGCTACAATGAGCAGTTCTTC; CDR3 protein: CASSLPGQSYNEQFF
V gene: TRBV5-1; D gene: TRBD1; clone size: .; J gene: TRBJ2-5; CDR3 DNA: TGCGCCAGCAGCTCGGCTGGACAGGGTGGCTCTAAAGAGACCCAGTACTTC; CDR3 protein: CASSSAGQGGSKETQYF
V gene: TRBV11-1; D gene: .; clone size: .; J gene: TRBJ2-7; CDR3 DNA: TGTGCCAGCAGCTTTCCCTCAGGCTACGAGCAGTACTTC; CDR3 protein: CASSFPSGYEQYF
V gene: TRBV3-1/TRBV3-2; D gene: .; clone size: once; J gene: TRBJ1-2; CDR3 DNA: TGTGCCAGCAGCCAAGGAGTGAATGGCTACACCTTC; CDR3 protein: CASSQGVNGYTF
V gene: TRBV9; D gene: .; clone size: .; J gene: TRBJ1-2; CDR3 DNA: TGTGCCAGCAGCGTAGGGACGGAGGGTGGCTACACCTTC; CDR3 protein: CASSVGTEGGYTF
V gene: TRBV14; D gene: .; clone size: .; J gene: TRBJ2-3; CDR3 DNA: TGTGCCAGCAGCCAAGTGGTATATACGCAGTATTTT; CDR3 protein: CASSQVVYTQYF
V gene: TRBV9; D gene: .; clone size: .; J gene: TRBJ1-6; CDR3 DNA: TGTGCCAGCAGCGGATCGCCCTCAGGGGCCTATAATTCACCCCTCCACTTT; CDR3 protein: CASSGSPSGAYNSPLHF
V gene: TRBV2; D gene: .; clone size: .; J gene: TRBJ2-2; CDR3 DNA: TGTGCCAGCAGCTCGGACAGGAACACCGGGGAGCTGTTTTTT; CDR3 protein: CASSSDRNTGELFF
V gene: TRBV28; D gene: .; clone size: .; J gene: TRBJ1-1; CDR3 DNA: TGTGCCAGCAGTTCTACAGGTGCGGTAAAGCCTGAAGCTTTCTTT; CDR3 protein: CASSSTGAVKPEAFF
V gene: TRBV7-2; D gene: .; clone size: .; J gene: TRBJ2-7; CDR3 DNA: TGTGCCAGCAGCTTAGCGCAGGGGGGGCCCTTCTACGAGCAGTACTTC; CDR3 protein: CASSLAQGGPFYEQYF
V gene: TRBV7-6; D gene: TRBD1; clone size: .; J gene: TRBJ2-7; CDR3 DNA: TGTGCCAGCAGCTTAGACAGGGGCCCCTACGAGCAGTACTTC; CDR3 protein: CASSLDRGPYEQYF
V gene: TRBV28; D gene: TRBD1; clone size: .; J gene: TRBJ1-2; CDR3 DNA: TGTGCCAGCAACCCACTAGGAGGGACAGGTTCTAACTATGGCTACACCTTC; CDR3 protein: CASNPLGGTGSNYGYTF
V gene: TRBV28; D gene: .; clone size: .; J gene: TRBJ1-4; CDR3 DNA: TGTGCCAGCATCTCCCTAGGGGAAAAACTGTTTTTT; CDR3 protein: CASISLGEKLFF
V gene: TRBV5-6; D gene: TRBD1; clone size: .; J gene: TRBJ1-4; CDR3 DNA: TGTGCCAGCAGCCCCCGTCAGGGACAGGGTAATGAAAAACTGTTTTTT; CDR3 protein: CASSPRQGQGNEKLFF
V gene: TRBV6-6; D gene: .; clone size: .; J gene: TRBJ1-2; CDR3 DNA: TGTGCCAGCAGTTACGGGACGGAACCCTATGGCTACACCTTC; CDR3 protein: CASSYGTEPYGYTF
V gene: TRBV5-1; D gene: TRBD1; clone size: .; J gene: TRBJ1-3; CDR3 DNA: TGCGCCAGCAGCTCTTCGACAGGGGAAGGAAACACCATATATTTT; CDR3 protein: CASSSSTGEGNTIYF
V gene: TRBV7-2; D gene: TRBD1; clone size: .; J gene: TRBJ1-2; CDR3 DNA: TGTGCCAGCAGCTCCCTACCTCAGACAGGGATGAGATATGGCTACACCTTC; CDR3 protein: CASSSLPQTGMRYGYTF
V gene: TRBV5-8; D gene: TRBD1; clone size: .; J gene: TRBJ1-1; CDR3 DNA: TGTGCCAGCAGATTTACCCGGACAGGGGTCGCTGAAGCTTTCTTT; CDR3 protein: CASRFTRTGVAEAFF
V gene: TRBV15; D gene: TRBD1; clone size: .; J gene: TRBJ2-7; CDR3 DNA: TGTGCCACCAGCGGCGCCGGGACAGGGGGATTCGAGCAGTACTTC; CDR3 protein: CATSGAGTGGFEQYF
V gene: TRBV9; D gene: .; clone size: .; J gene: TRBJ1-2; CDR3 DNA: TGTGCCAGCAGCCCCCGAGGGGAAAACTATGGCTACACCTTC; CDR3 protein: CASSPRGENYGYTF
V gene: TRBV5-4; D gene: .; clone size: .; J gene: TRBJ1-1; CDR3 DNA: TGTGCCAGCAGCTCGGGTTTTCGGGGGGGATACACTGAAGCTTTCTTT; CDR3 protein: CASSSGFRGGYTEAFF
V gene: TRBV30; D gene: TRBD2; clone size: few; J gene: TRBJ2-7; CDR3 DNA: TGTGCTTCGCATCCGGGGGGCTACGAGCAGTACTTC; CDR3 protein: CASHPGGYEQYF
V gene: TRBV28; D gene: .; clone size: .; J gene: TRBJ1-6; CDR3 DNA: TGTGCCACCAATATTAGGGTGGAGAATTCACCCCTCCACTTT; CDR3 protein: CATNIRVENSPLHF
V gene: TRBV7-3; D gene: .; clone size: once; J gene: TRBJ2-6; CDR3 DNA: TGTGCCAGCAGCTTAAAAGGAGCTGGGGCCAACGTCCTGACTTTC; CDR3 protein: CASSLKGAGANVLTF
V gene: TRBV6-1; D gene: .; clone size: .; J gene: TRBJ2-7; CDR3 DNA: TGTGCCAGCAGTGAAGCGGGGGGACCTACTACCTACGAGCAGTACTTC; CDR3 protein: CASSEAGGPTTYEQYF
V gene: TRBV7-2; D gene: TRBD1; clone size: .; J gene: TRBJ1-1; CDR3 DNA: TGTGCCAGCAGCTTAGGAGCAGGGGGCGCGAGTGAAGCTTTCTTT; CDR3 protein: CASSLGAGGASEAFF
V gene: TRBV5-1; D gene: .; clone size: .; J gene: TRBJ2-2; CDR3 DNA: TGCGCCAGCAGCTTGGATTCGGGGACCGGGGAGCTGTTTTTT; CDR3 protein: CASSLDSGTGELFF
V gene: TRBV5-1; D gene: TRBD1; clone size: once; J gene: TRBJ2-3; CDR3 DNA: TGCGCCAGCAGCTTGACGCGACAGGGAACAGATACGCAGTATTTT; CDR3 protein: CASSLTRQGTDTQYF
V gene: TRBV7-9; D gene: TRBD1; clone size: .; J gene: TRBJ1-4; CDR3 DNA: TGTGCCAGCAGCCAAAGACAGGGGGATGAAAAACTGTTTTTT; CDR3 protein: CASSQRQGDEKLFF